This section outlines one TCR beta chain sequence together with its context. This clonotype was observed at least ten times. Its specific antigen is unknown. Base qualities are not recorded, but no much larger clone differs from it by a single base. The germline V gene supplies CDR1 SGDLS and CDR2 YYNGEE. V is reduced by 4 bases and J by 2 bases, leaving a spacing of 13 bases between them. Reading from cysteine to phenylalanine, the CDR3 counts 14 amino acids. Only the CDR3 region is kept as DNA, spanning 42 bases read in frame from base 1. The data were obtained in a study of early T cells in non-severe SARS-CoV-2 infection (dated by TCRdb to about 2021). Notes on the research overall: Because TCR sequencing was done on bulk RNA from unsorted whole blood, the alpha and beta chains could not be paired. General findings and caveats noted by the study authors: VDJdb matching was skewed toward anti-spike CD8 responses and likely underestimated virus-specific expansions by missing private and CD4 specificities.

The library was produced with 5' RACE. The reads were generated on a NextSeq 500. To correct for sequencing error and PCR bias, the TCR library protocol tagged individual cDNA molecules with unique molecular identifiers. Both TCR alpha and beta chains were sequenced, and tight co-correlation was observed between alpha and beta sequence abundances in each sample. The study's own analysis went as follows. Decombinator V4 was used to annotate the V gene, J gene and CDR3 of the TCR sequences. Expanded TCRs were defined as changing significantly between any two time points under a Poisson model with p below 0.0001. TCR abundances were normalised to the total number of TCRs sequenced per sample and expressed as counts per million. MAIT TCRs were defined by TRAV1-2 paired with TRAJ12, TRAJ20 or TRAJ33, and iNKT TCRs by TRAV10 paired with TRAJ18. A search of VDJdb, accessed on 1 November 2021, was run for TCRs annotated to CMV, EBV and SARS-CoV-2, with TCRs annotated for multiple antigens excluded. TCRdb trimmed the raw reads at Q25, called clones with MiXCR and kept productive beta chains. Rows matching on CDR3 protein sequence are summarized as one entry with the most common DNA and genes. What appears here as the V and J calls and clone size reflects TCRdb's work, not the paper's. For this sample there are more than 20,000 distinct CDR3 sequences; roughly 3.5% appear just once. The ten largest clones represent around 5.4% of the sample.

This was a case-control study nested in a cohort of healthcare workers in London, UK, who had nasopharyngeal swab PCR tests and blood samples taken every week. Healthcare workers were recruited during the week of the UK lockdown, between 23 and 31 March 2020, and followed weekly for up to about 15 weeks. The sequenced sample was whole blood. The TCR was taken from an adult who was a healthcare worker with PCR-confirmed SARS-CoV-2 infection or an uninfected control (not recorded which). The chain is made from TRBV9 and TRBJ2-7; 6 matching bases give a weak D call of TRBD1. CDR3 region: CASSIAQGAYEQYF. DNA sequence: TGTGCCAGCAGCATAGCACAGGGAGCCTACGAGCAGTACTTC. The variable domain in full, with residues beyond the CDR3 obtained from the reference TRBV9 and TRBJ2-7 genes, is DSGVTQTPKHLITATGQRVTLRCSPRSGDLSVYWYQQSLDQGLQFLIQYYNGEERAKGNILERFSAQQFPDLHSELNLSSLELGDSALYFCASSIAQGAYEQYFGPGTRLTVT.